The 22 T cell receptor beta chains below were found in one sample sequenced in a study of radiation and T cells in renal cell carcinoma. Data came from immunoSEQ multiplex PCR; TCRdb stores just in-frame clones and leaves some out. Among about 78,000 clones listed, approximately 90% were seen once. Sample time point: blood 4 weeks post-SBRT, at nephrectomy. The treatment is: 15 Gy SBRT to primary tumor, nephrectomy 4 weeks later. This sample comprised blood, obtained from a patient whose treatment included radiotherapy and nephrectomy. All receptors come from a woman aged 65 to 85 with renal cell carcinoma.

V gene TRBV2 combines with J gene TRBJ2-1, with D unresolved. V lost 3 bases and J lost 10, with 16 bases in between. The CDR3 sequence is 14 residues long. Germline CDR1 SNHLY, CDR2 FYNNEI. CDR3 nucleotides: TGTGCCAGCAGTGACGGGCAGCCGTCTCTGGAGCAGTTCTTC. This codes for CASSDGQPSLEQFF.

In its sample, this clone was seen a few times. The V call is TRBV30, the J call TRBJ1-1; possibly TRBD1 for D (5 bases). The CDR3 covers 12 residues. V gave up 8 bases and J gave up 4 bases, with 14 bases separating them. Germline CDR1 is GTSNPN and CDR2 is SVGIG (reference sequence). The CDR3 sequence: CARKRGPTEAFF. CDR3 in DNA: TGTGCCCGGAAAAGGGGCCCCACTGAAGCTTTCTTT.

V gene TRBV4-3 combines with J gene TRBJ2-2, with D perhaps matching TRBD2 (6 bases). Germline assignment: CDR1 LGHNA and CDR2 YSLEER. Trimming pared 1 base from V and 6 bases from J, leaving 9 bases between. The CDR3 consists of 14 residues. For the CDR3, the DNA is TGCGCCAGCAGCCAAGTGGGGGGTCCCGGGGAGCTGTTTTTT. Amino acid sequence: CASSQVGGPGELFF.

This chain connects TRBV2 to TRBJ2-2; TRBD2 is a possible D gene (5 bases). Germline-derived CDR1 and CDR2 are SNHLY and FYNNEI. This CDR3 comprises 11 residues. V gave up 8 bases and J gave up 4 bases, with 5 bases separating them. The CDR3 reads CASAGTGELFF. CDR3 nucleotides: TGTGCCAGCGCGGGCACCGGGGAGCTGTTTTTT.

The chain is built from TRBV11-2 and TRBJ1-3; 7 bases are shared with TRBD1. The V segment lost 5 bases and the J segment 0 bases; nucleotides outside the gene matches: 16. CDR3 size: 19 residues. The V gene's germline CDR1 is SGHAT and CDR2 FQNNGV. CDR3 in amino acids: CASSPYLRTGASSGNTIYF. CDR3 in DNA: TGTGCCAGCAGCCCCTATCTGCGCACAGGGGCCAGCTCTGGAAACACCATATATTTT. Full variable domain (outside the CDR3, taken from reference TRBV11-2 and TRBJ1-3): EAGVAQSPRYKIIEKRQSVAFWCNPISGHATLYWYQQILGQGPKLLIQFQNNGVVDDSQLPKDRFSAERLKGVDSTLKIQPAKLEDSAVYLCASSPYLRTGASSGNTIYFGEGSWLTVV.

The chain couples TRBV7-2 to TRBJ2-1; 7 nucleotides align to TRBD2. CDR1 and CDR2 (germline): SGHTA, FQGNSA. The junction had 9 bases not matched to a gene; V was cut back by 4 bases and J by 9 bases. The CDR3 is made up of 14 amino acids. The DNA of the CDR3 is TGTGCCAGCAGCTCGAGACTAGCTATAGGTGAGCAGTTCTTC. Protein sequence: CASSSRLAIGEQFF.

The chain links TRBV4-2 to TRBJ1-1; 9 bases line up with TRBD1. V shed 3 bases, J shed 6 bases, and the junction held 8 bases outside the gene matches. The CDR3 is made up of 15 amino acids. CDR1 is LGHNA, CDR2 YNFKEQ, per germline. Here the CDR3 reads CASSQEGGTGSEAFF. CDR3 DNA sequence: TGTGCCAGCAGCCAGGAGGGGGGGACAGGGTCTGAAGCTTTCTTT.

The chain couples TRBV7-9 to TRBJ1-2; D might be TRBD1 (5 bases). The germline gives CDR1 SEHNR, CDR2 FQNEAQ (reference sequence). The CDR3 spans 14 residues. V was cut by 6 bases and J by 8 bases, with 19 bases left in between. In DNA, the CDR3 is TGTGCCAGCAGACTTCTGGCCGGGACTTTCGGCTACACCTTC. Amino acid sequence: CASRLLAGTFGYTF.

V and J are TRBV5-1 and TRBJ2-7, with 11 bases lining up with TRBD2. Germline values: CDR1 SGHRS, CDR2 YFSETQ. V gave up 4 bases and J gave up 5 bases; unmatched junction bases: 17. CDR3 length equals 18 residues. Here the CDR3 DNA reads TGCGCCAGCAGCGGGGGCCTCCTAGCGGGGGGCACTGGGGACGAGCAGTACTTC. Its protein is CASSGGLLAGGTGDEQYF.

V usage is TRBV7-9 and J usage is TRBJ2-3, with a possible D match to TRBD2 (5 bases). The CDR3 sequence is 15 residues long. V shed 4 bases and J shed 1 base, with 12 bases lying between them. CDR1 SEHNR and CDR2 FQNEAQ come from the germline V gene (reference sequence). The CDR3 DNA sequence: TGTGCCAGCAGCTCGGCGGAGGTCGGCACAGATACGCAGTATTTT. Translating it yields CASSSAEVGTDTQYF. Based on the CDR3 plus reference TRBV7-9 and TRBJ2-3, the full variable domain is DTGVSQNPRHKITKRGQNVTFRCDPISEHNRLYWYRQTLGQGPEFLTYFQNEAQLEKSRLLSDRFSAERPKGSFSTLEIQRTEQGDSAMYLCASSSAEVGTDTQYFGPGTRLTVL.

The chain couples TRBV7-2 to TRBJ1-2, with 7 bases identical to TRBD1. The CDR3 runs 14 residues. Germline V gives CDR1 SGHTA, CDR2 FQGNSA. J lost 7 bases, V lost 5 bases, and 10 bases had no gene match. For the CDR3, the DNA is TGTGCCAGCAGCCCATTTAGGGGGCAGGGTGGCTACACCTTC. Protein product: CASSPFRGQGGYTF. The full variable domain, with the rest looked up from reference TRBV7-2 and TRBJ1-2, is GAGVSQSPSNKVTEKGKDVELRCDPISGHTALYWYRQSLGQGLEFLIYFQGNSAPDKSGLPSDRFSAERTGGSVSTLTIQRTQQEDSAVYLCASSPFRGQGGYTFGSGTRLTVV.

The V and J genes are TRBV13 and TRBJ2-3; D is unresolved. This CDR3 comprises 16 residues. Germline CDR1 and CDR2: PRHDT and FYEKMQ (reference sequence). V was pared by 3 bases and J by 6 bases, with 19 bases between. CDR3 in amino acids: CASSFSVDLRVDTQYF. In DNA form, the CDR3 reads TGTGCCAGCAGCTTCTCGGTGGACCTGCGTGTTGATACGCAGTATTTT.

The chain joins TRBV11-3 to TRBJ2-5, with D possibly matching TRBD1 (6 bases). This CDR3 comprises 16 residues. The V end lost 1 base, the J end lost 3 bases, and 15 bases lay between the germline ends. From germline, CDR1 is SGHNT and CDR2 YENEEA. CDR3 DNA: TGTGCCAGCAGCTTAGGGCAGGGACACGGGGAAGAGACCCAGTACTTC. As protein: CASSLGQGHGEETQYF.

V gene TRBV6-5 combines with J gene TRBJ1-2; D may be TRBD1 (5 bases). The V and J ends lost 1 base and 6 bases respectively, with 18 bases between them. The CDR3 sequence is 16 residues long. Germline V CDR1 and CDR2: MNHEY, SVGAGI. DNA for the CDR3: TGTGCCAGCAGTTACTTCGGGGACCCAGGGAAGCATGGCTACACCTTC. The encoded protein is CASSYFGDPGKHGYTF.

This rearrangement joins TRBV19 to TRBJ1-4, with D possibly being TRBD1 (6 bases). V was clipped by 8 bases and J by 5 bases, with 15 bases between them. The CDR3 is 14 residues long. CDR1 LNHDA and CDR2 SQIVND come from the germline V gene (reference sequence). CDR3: CASRLRTENEKLFF. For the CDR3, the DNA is TGTGCCAGTCGCCTTAGGACAGAGAATGAAAAACTGTTTTTT.

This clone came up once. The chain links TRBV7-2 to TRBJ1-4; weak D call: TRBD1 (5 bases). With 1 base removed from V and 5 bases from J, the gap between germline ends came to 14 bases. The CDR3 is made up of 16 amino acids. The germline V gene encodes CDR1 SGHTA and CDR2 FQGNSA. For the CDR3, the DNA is TGTGCCAGCAGCTTAGGGGCATCGGGGGTCAATGAAAAACTGTTTTTT. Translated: CASSLGASGVNEKLFF.

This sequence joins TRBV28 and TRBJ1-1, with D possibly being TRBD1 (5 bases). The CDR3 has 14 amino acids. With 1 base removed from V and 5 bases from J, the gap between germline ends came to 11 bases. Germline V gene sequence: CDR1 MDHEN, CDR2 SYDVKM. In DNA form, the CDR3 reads TGTGCCAGCAGTTTATCCAGGAAGGGGACTGAAGCTTTCTTT. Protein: CASSLSRKGTEAFF.

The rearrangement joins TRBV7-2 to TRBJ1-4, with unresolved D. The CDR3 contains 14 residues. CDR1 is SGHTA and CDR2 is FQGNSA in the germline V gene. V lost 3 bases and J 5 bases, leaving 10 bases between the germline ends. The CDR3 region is CASSFVLPNEKLFF. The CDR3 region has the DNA TGTGCCAGCAGCTTTGTGTTACCAAATGAAAAACTGTTTTTT.

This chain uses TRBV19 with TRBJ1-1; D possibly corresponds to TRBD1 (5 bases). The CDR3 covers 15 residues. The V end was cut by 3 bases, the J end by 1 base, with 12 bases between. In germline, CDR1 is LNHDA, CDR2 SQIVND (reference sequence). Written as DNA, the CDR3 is TGTGCCAGTAGTATGGGGGGACCCCCGAACACTGAAGCTTTCTTT. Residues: CASSMGGPPNTEAFF.

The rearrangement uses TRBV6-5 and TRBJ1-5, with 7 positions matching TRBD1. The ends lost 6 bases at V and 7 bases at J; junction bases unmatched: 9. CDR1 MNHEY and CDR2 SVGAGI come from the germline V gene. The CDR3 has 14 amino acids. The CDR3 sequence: CASSEIKTGQPQHF. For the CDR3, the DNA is TGTGCCAGCAGCGAAATAAAGACAGGGCAGCCCCAGCATTTT.

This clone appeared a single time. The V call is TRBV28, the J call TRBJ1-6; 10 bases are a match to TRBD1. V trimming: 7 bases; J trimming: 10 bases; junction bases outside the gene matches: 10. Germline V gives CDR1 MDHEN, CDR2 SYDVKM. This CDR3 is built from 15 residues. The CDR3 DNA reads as TGTGCCAGCACCTACCGGGACAGGGGATCCTCACCCCTCCACTTT. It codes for CASTYRDRGSSPLHF.

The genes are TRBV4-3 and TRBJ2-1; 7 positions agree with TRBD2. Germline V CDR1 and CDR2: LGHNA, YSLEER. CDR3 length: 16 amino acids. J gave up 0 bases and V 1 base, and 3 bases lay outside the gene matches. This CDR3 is CASSQGGGGSYNEQFF. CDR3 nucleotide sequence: TGCGCCAGCAGCCAAGGGGGCGGGGGCTCCTACAATGAGCAGTTCTTC.